One and the same sample provided the 24 T cell receptor beta chains below, sequenced in a study of vaccination and CD4 T cells after COVID-19. Oncomine TCR Beta short-read sequencing was applied to DNA from cultured CD4+ T cells. TCRdb itself ran the PCR reads through MiXCR, one entry per CDR3 protein. Of about 9,000 distinct CDR3 sequences listed, 23% are singletons. No antigen is known for these receptors. Treatment indicated: approximately nine-day PBMC culture with coronavirus spike peptide pools or control peptides (ViraFEST assay). The specimen sequenced was cultured CD4+ T cells from blood. All receptors derive from a human donor with COVID-19.

Only a few counts were recorded for this clonotype. This chain connects TRBV7-8 to TRBJ2-7; D gene uncertain. Germline V gives CDR1 SGHVS, CDR2 FQNEAQ. Trimming stripped 5 bases from V and 1 base from J, with 15 bases between. The CDR3 contains 15 residues. The CDR3 bases are TGTGCCAGCAGCCGTACGGACCGGTTATCCTACGAGCAGTACTTC. It translates to CASSRTDRLSYEQYF.

The chain couples TRBV3-1 to TRBJ2-3; TRBD2 agrees at 7 bases. The germline V gene has CDR1 LGHDT and CDR2 YNNKEL (reference sequence). The CDR3 consists of 15 residues. Losses at the gene ends were 0 bases for V and 3 bases for J; bases not matched to a gene: 3. The CDR3 DNA sequence: TGTGCCAGCAGCCAAGATGCGGGGGTGACAGATACGCAGTATTTT. Encoded protein: CASSQDAGVTDTQYF.

A few counts support this clonotype. This sequence joins TRBV11-3 and TRBJ2-2; 10 bases agree with TRBD1. Trimming removed 4 bases from V and 5 bases from J; junction bases left unmatched: 4. Germline V gives CDR1 SGHNT, CDR2 YENEEA. This CDR3 spans 15 amino acids. Written as DNA, the CDR3 is TGTGCCAGCAGCTCTGACAGGGGGCGGACCGGGGAGCTGTTTTTT. This codes for CASSSDRGRTGELFF.

V is TRBV15 and J is TRBJ2-7, with TRBD2 as a possible D gene (7 bases). Trimming shortened V by 3 bases and J by 3 bases, and 15 bases separated the two germline ends. CDR1 and CDR2 from the germline V gene are LNHNV and YYDKDF (reference sequence). The CDR3 totals 15 residues. This CDR3 is CATSSLGGPNYEQYF. As DNA, the CDR3 is TGTGCCACCAGCAGTCTCGGGGGGCCCAACTACGAGCAGTACTTC.

This clonotype was recorded a few times. The V and J genes are TRBV6-1 and TRBJ1-1; no definite D call. The CDR3 contains 13 residues. The V end was cut by 5 bases, the J end by 2 bases, with 9 bases between. Germline V gene lookup returns CDR1 MNHNS and CDR2 SASEGT. The CDR3 nucleotides are TGTGCCAGCAGTAACAAGGGTAACACTGAAGCTTTCTTT. Amino acids: CASSNKGNTEAFF.

This clonotype was seen a few times. The gene calls are TRBV20-1 and TRBJ1-1; a possible D gene is TRBD1 (6 bases). Germline V gene data show CDR1 as DFQATT and CDR2 as SNEGSKA (reference sequence). The CDR3 loop spans 14 amino acids. With 4 bases removed from V and 6 bases from J, the gap between germline ends came to 18 bases. The CDR3 here is CSATGGRGRAEAFF. CDR3 in DNA: TGCAGTGCTACGGGCGGCAGGGGAAGGGCTGAAGCTTTCTTT.

This clonotype was detected only a few times. J is TRBJ2-3 and V is TRBV20-1, with no clear D. This CDR3 comprises 15 residues. The V end lost 3 bases, the J end lost 9 bases, and 22 bases lay between the germline ends. Germline CDR1 DFQATT, CDR2 SNEGSKA (reference sequence). The chain's CDR3 is CSASETDVAAATQYF. CDR3 sequence (DNA): TGCAGTGCTAGCGAGACTGATGTAGCAGCAGCGACGCAGTATTTT.

The chain joins TRBV6-1 to TRBJ1-2, with D uncertain. Trimming pared 6 bases from V and 8 bases from J, leaving 13 bases between. CDR1 and CDR2 (germline): MNHNS, SASEGT. The CDR3 is 12 residues long. This CDR3 reads CASSRGEGGYTF. The CDR3 DNA sequence: TGTGCCAGCAGCCGGGGTGAGGGAGGCTACACCTTC.

This clonotype is labeled medium-sized (0.01 to 0.1%). The chain links TRBV24-1 to TRBJ2-5; TRBD2 is a possible D gene (5 bases). From germline, CDR1 is KGHDR and CDR2 SFDVKD. The CDR3 consists of 15 residues. V was shortened by 4 bases and J by 2 bases, with 13 bases between the two germline ends. The CDR3 DNA follows: TGTGCCACCAGTGACCCCGGTCCGGGGCAAGAGACCCAGTACTTC. It is translated as CATSDPGPGQETQYF.

V gene TRBV11-3 combines with J gene TRBJ2-1; the match to TRBD2 covers 9 bases. Looked up from germline, CDR1 is SGHNT and CDR2 is YENEEA. The CDR3 has 12 amino acids. The V and J ends lost 5 bases and 12 bases, in that order; junction bases with no gene match: 5. CDR3 bases: TGTGCCAGCAGCCCGCGGGGGGGAGGGCAGTTCTTC. This sequence encodes CASSPRGGGQFF.

The CDR3 protein is CASSLRGRNSPLHF. The CDR3, as DNA: TGTGCCAGCAGTTTAAGGGGTCGGAATTCACCCCTCCACTTT. The chain employs TRBV12-3 or TRBV12-4 and TRBJ1-6; tentatively, D is TRBD1 (5 bases). V lost 2 bases, J lost 7 bases, and 9 bases lay in between. The CDR3 length is 14 residues.

By sample share, this clonotype is medium-sized (0.01 to 0.1%). V and J are TRBV11-2 and TRBJ1-1; D remains unclear. The CDR3 consists of 11 residues. The V end lost 3 bases, the J end lost 8 bases, and 7 bases lay between the germline ends. Germline V lookup: CDR1 SGHAT, CDR2 FQNNGV. The CDR3 loop is CASSFPLEAFF. CDR3 DNA: TGTGCCAGCAGCTTCCCGCTCGAAGCTTTCTTT.

This sequence joins TRBV15 and TRBJ2-1; TRBD2 aligns across 8 bases. The CDR3 runs to 14 residues. In germline, CDR1 is LNHNV, CDR2 YYDKDF (reference sequence). V dropped 5 bases and J dropped 2; count of bases not matched to a gene: 2. This CDR3 reads CATSRGGPYNEQFF. The CDR3 DNA reads as TGTGCCACCAGCCGGGGGGGCCCCTACAATGAGCAGTTCTTC. The variable domain in full, with the rest retrieved from reference TRBV15 and TRBJ2-1, is DAMVIQNPRYQVTQFGKPVTLSCSQTLNHNVMYWYQQKSSQAPKLLFHYYDKDFNNEADTPDNFQSRRPNTSFCFLDIRSPGLGDTAMYLCATSRGGPYNEQFFGPGTRLTVL.

The V call is TRBV4-1, the J call TRBJ2-7; a weak D match, TRBD1 (6 bases). The CDR3 extends over 15 amino acids. CDR1 and CDR2 from the germline V gene are MGHRA and YSYEKL. V lost 3 bases to trimming and J lost 4 bases, with 16 bases between them. The CDR3 nucleotides are TGCGCCAGCAGCCAGGCTATGGTAGGGGGATACGAGCAGTACTTC. Encoded protein: CASSQAMVGGYEQYF.

The chain couples TRBV20-1 to TRBJ2-2; TRBD2 aligns across 7 bases. The germline V gene has CDR1 DFQATT and CDR2 SNEGSKA (reference sequence). The CDR3 runs 14 residues. The junction had 8 bases not matched to a gene; V was cut back by 7 bases and J by 3 bases. Here the CDR3 DNA reads TGCAGTGTCGATGCGGGGGTCTACACCGGGGAGCTGTTTTTT. Translating gives CSVDAGVYTGELFF.

J is TRBJ2-4 and V is TRBV7-2; 15 bases are a match to TRBD2. This CDR3 spans 19 amino acids. The trim removed 2 bases at V and 3 bases at J, leaving 8 bases unmatched. In germline, CDR1 is SGHTA, CDR2 FQGNSA. CDR3 coding DNA: TGTGCCAGCAGCTTAAAGGGACTAGCGGGGGGAGTGGGCAAAAACATTCAGTACTTC. It codes for CASSLKGLAGGVGKNIQYF.

The chain recombines TRBV14 with TRBJ2-1; 11 bases are shared with TRBD2. Unmatched junction bases numbered 7, after V lost 3 bases and J lost 6 bases. CDR1 is SGHDN, CDR2 FVKESK, per germline. There are 16 residues in the CDR3. The CDR3 nucleotides read TGTGCCAGCAGCCAGGGCATAGCGGGGGGGACCAATGAGCAGTTCTTC. Protein sequence: CASSQGIAGGTNEQFF. The complete variable domain, with remaining parts taken from reference TRBV14 and TRBJ2-1, reads EAGVTQFPSHSVIEKGQTVTLRCDPISGHDNLYWYRRVMGKEIKFLLHFVKESKQDESGMPNNRFLAERTGGTYSTLKVQPAELEDSGVYFCASSQGIAGGTNEQFFGPGTRLTVL.

This clonotype is medium-sized by share. The CDR3 here is CASVSGGSGFSYNSPLHF. The CDR3 nucleotides read TGTGCCAGCGTCTCTGGAGGATCGGGATTCTCCTATAATTCACCCCTCCACTTT. V usage is TRBV6-1 and J usage is TRBJ1-6; D gene unclear. There are 18 residues in the CDR3. CDR1 is MNHNS and CDR2 is SASEGT in the germline V gene. V dropped 8 bases and J dropped 0 bases, with 20 bases sitting between them.

This clonotype was seen more than once but under ten times. The chain combines TRBV19 with TRBJ1-2; tentatively, D is TRBD1 (5 bases). The CDR3 totals 14 residues. CDR1 LNHDA and CDR2 SQIVND come from the germline V gene (reference sequence). Trimming shortened V by 4 bases and J by 6 bases, and 15 bases separated the two germline ends. The CDR3 DNA reads TGTGCCAGTAGTAAAGGGACGGTCGCGGATGGCTACACCTTC. Its protein is CASSKGTVADGYTF.

The rearrangement joins TRBV7-9 to TRBJ2-1; TRBD1 aligns across 8 bases. CDR3 length: 15 amino acids. CDR1 is SEHNR and CDR2 is FQNEAQ in the germline V gene (reference sequence). The junction had 12 bases not matched to a gene; V was cut back by 6 bases and J by 8 bases. The CDR3 reads CASSKPGQVADEQFF. DNA for the CDR3: TGTGCCAGCAGTAAACCGGGACAGGTTGCGGATGAGCAGTTCTTC.

The chain is built from TRBV5-1 and TRBJ1-2, with 10 positions matching TRBD1. CDR3 length equals 15 residues. Germline V gene data show CDR1 as SGHRS and CDR2 as YFSETQ. V was clipped by 4 bases and J by 7 bases; unmatched bases: 10. The CDR3 protein is CASSLEPDRGLGYTF. Written as DNA, the CDR3 is TGCGCCAGCAGCCTGGAACCAGACAGGGGGCTTGGCTACACCTTC.

The rearrangement joins TRBV7-9 to TRBJ2-5, with D maybe TRBD1 (5 bases). The germline V gene encodes CDR1 SEHNR and CDR2 FQNEAQ (reference sequence). Trimming removed 2 bases from V and 4 bases from J, with 8 bases in between. CDR3 length: 13 amino acids. CDR3 sequence: CASSLSGSETQYF. CDR3 bases: TGTGCCAGCAGCTTATCAGGGTCAGAGACCCAGTACTTC.

This clonotype was detected a few times. The J gene is TRBJ1-1, the V gene TRBV5-4; tentatively, D is TRBD1 (6 bases). The V end was cut by 5 bases, the J end by 0 bases, with 17 bases between. CDR3 length: 16 amino acids. The germline gives CDR1 SGHNT, CDR2 YYREEE (reference sequence). Written as DNA, the CDR3 is TGTGCCAGCAGACGGCAGTCAGACAGGTTGAACACTGAAGCTTTCTTT. Translated, it gives CASRRQSDRLNTEAFF. The full variable domain, rest sourced from reference TRBV5-4 and TRBJ1-1, is ETGVTQSPTHLIKTRGQQVTLRCSSQSGHNTVSWYQQALGQGPQFIFQYYREEENGRGNFPPRFSGLQFPNYSSELNVNALELDDSALYLCASRRQSDRLNTEAFFGQGTRLTVV.

This clonotype was observed a few times. The rearrangement uses TRBV10-3 and TRBJ2-2, with D possibly being TRBD2 (6 bases). Germline V gives CDR1 ENHRY, CDR2 SYGVKD. The CDR3 contains 15 residues. The ends were cut back, 5 bases at V and 4 bases at J, with 14 bases in the middle. The CDR3 region has the DNA TGTGCCATCAGTAGGGACTTGAGCACCACCGGGGAGCTGTTTTTT. This gives the protein CAISRDLSTTGELFF.